This T cell receptor (beta chain) was sequenced during a study of blood T cell repertoires in COVID-19. Study details: PBMCs, B-cell-depleted T cells, or T cells provided the cDNA or gDNA that made up the material.

Methods used by the authors: By means of reference gene primer amplification, nucleated cell counts were estimated. The data were produced by immunoSEQ multiplex PCR, yet TCRdb's version contains in-frame clones alone and is incomplete. D and trimming were read from the DNA, whereas the V and J calls and clone size are those reported in that table. The sample lists over 150,000 clones; 75% to 85% were seen once. Patients in Seattle were enrolled during active infection, then followed longitudinally. Germline lookup yields CDR1 MNHEY and CDR2 SVGAGI. The CDR3 is made up of 15 amino acids. The V end lost 6 bases, the J end lost 0 bases, and 14 bases lay between the germline ends.

The source is a woman in her sixties or seventies with COVID-19, enrolled during active disease. The sequenced material came from peripheral blood. The V gene is TRBV6-5, the J gene TRBJ1-2; a possible D gene is TRBD1 (6 bases). DNA of the CDR3: TGTGCCAGCAGGGCCGGACAGCCTGCTAACTATGGCTACACCTTC. Its protein product is CASRAGQPANYGYTF.